Given below is one T cell receptor beta chain in context. As for time point: after dendritic cell vaccination, including at tumor progression/relapse. No glioblastoma patient carried an isocitrate dehydrogenase mutation. This table comes from immunoSEQ multiplex PCR, and its TCRdb copy is limited to in-frame clones, with some not included. The data hold over 65,000 clones, with 85% observed a single time. The data are from a study of glioma-infiltrating T cells after dendritic cell vaccination. Germline V gives CDR1 SEHNR, CDR2 FQNEAQ (reference sequence). Trimming removed 5 bases at V and 7 bases at J, with 11 bases between. The CDR3 loop spans 13 amino acids.

Material: blood, obtained after dendritic cell vaccination. This chain links TRBV7-9 with TRBJ2-2; D not resolved. This sequence originates from a human donor with glioblastoma. CDR3 protein: CASSTRTVGELFF. The DNA of the CDR3 is TGTGCCAGCAGCACTCGAACTGTCGGGGAGCTGTTTTTT.